The present T cell receptor beta chain was sequenced within a study of cytomegalovirus exposure and HLA in healthy donors. The ends lost 5 bases at V and 2 bases at J; junction bases unmatched: 8. Germline V gene sequence: CDR1 PRHDT, CDR2 FYEKMQ (reference sequence). This CDR3 region has 17 residues. Findings and caveats of the study: 150 or so TCR beta chains were listed as cytomegalovirus-associated.

Points on this clone: The antigen is unknown.

PCR primers comprised 60 Vbeta and 13 Jbeta primers. The assay was immunoSEQ multiplex PCR, and TCRdb's table has in-frame clones only and misses some. Of approximately 70,000 clones detected, roughly 72% appear once; the ten largest clones hold over 6%. This clonotype was obtained from a man in his fifties or sixties in good health and CMV-seronegative. The V call is TRBV13, the J call TRBJ1-3; 11 bases agree with TRBD1. Material for sequencing was PBMCs. The CDR3 DNA sequence: TGTGCCAGCAGCAAATACGGACAGGGGGCGACTGGAAACACCATATATTTT. This encodes CASSKYGQGATGNTIYF.